One and the same sample provided the 21 T cell receptor beta chains below, sequenced in a study of regulatory T cells in long-lasting Graves disease. Sequencing libraries for TCR beta were prepared with iRepertoire HTBI primers and Arm-PCR of CDR3 regions. TCRdb redid the calling of the multiplex PCR reads with MiXCR, one entry per CDR3 protein. The table lists some 500,000 distinct CDR3 sequences, roughly 13% of them singletons. Specified time point: newly diagnosed GD, antithyroid drugs for less than 3 months. The TCR library was made from RNA that had been extracted from PBMCs in TRIzol. The same specimen was also included in a second study, on T cells in Graves' hyperthyroidism and ophthalmopathy.

The material was peripheral blood mononuclear cells (PBMCs), obtained at new diagnosis, from a patient treated with antithyroid drugs. The receptor set was obtained from a man younger than 45 with Graves disease.

Ten or more counts support this clonotype. This sequence joins TRBV20-1 and TRBJ1-1; 8 positions match TRBD1. After removal of 3 bases from V and 6 bases from J, the junction contained 6 bases not matched to a gene. The germline gives CDR1 DFQATT, CDR2 SNEGSKA (reference sequence). The CDR3 sequence is 13 residues long. The CDR3 spells CSASVGQGPEAFF. Here the CDR3 DNA reads TGCAGTGCTAGCGTCGGACAGGGACCTGAAGCTTTCTTT.

This clonotype has a count of ten or more. The chain uses TRBV6-1 and TRBJ1-1; 7 positions match TRBD1. The CDR3 totals 13 residues. V lost 5 bases and J lost 4; bases outside the gene matches: 4. Germline loops: CDR1 MNHNS, CDR2 SASEGT. The CDR3 coding sequence is TGTGCCAGCAGTCATACAGGGGTCACTGAAGCTTTCTTT. It yields the protein CASSHTGVTEAFF.

This clonotype was counted ten times or more. The V call is TRBV7-2, the J call TRBJ2-2; the D gene could be TRBD1 or TRBD2 (5 bases each). The V gene's germline CDR1 is SGHTA and CDR2 FQGNSA. V shed 5 bases and J shed 0 bases, with 10 bases lying between them. The CDR3 loop spans 15 amino acids. CDR3 residues: CASSRRTTNTGELFF. Here the CDR3 DNA reads TGTGCCAGCAGCCGGAGGACAACGAACACCGGGGAGCTGTTTTTT.

This clonotype appeared many times. This chain links TRBV6-1 with TRBJ1-1, with no clear D. Germline loops: CDR1 MNHNS, CDR2 SASEGT. The germline V and J ends were trimmed by 5 bases and 11 bases, with 18 bases remaining between them. There are 13 residues in the CDR3. The chain's CDR3 is CASSPGRQSRAFF. The CDR3 DNA reads as TGTGCCAGCAGTCCAGGAAGGCAGAGCAGGGCTTTCTTT.

A remark on this clonotype: Its ends do not fully match the called genes, so a read error is possible. The CDR3 DNA follows: TGCGCCAGCAGTGAGACAGGCGCGGGCCAAGAGACCCAGTGCTTC. As protein: CASSETGAGQETQCF. The rearrangement joins TRBV10-1 to TRBJ2-1, with D tentatively TRBD1 or TRBD2 (5 bases each). This CDR3 has 15 amino acids. CDR1 WNHNN and CDR2 SYGVQD come from the germline V gene (reference sequence).

This clonotype was seen more than once but under ten times. One end of the junction is discordant with germline, which a read error may explain. The gene calls are TRBV6-5 and TRBJ2-6, with a possible D match to TRBD1 (6 bases). This CDR3 has 21 residues. The germline gives CDR1 MNHEY, CDR2 SVGAGI. CDR3 in amino acids: CASSYLNPGTPRSSGVNVLTF. The CDR3 nucleotides read TGTGCCAGCAGTTATCTAAACCCCGGGACACCGCGATCCTCTGGGGTCAACGTCCTGACTTTC.

This clonotype has at least ten counts. The rearrangement joins TRBV29-1 to TRBJ2-7, with TRBD1 matching 7 bases. The CDR3 is 17 residues long. From germline, CDR1 is SQVTM and CDR2 ANQGSEA. V trimming: 0 bases; J trimming: 0 bases; junction bases outside the gene matches: 11. The CDR3 DNA sequence: TGCAGCGTTGAAGATATTATCGGGGCAGGGGGCTCCTACGAGCAGTACTTC. This encodes CSVEDIIGAGGSYEQYF.

This clonotype was counted ten times or more. The V call is TRBV24-1, the J call TRBJ2-7; D is perhaps TRBD1 or TRBD2 (5 bases each). This CDR3 is built from 15 residues. Germline loops: CDR1 KGHDR, CDR2 SFDVKD. Trimming pared 9 bases from V and 0 bases from J, leaving 17 bases between. The CDR3 nucleotides read TGTGCCACCCAATTACGGGACCTGAGCTCCTACGAGCAGTACTTC. The encoded protein is CATQLRDLSSYEQYF.

This clonotype appeared many times. The V gene is TRBV19, the J gene TRBJ2-1, with a weak D call TRBD2 (6 bases). Trimming left V 4 bases short and J 4 bases short, with 11 bases between. Looked up from germline, CDR1 is LNHDA and CDR2 is SQIVND (reference sequence). This CDR3 has 14 residues. The DNA for the CDR3 is TGTGCCAGTAGTACCCCTAGCGTTTACAATGAGCAGTTCTTC. It codes for CASSTPSVYNEQFF.

This clonotype was detected a few times. The DNA for the CDR3 is TGTGCCAGCAGTGAACTGGGACAGGGGATTCAGAACACTGAAGCTTTCTTT. This gives the protein CASSELGQGIQNTEAFF. The gene calls are TRBV25-1 and TRBJ1-1, with TRBD1 matching 10 bases. CDR1 is MGHDK and CDR2 is SYGVNS in the germline V gene. The junction had 7 bases not matched to a gene; V was cut back by 2 bases and J by 1 base. The CDR3 is made up of 17 amino acids.

The chain combines TRBV20-1 with TRBJ2-3; 12 nucleotides agree with TRBD2. Germline assignment: CDR1 DFQATT and CDR2 SNEGSKA (reference sequence). The CDR3 is made up of 14 amino acids. V was clipped by 5 bases and J by 0 bases; unmatched bases: 0. CDR3 nucleotide sequence: TGCAGTGCTGGACTAGCGGGAAGCACAGATACGCAGTATTTT. It specifies CSAGLAGSTDTQYF.

This clonotype was seen ten or more times. The chain combines TRBV9 with TRBJ1-1; the D is unclear. This CDR3 comprises 13 residues. The germline V gene encodes CDR1 SGDLS and CDR2 YYNGEE. Trimming pared 0 bases from V and 2 bases from J, leaving 5 bases between. As DNA, the CDR3 is TGTGCCAGCAGCGTAGTAAGTAACACTGAAGCTTTCTTT. As protein: CASSVVSNTEAFF.

About this clonotype itself: Being one base from a much bigger clone, this may be a read error. The CDR3 is CVSSSTGSREKLFF. Here the CDR3 DNA reads TGTGTCAGCAGTTCGACAGGGAGCCGCGAAAAACTGTTTTTT. The rearrangement links TRBV28 to TRBJ1-4; 7 nucleotides align to TRBD1. This CDR3 comprises 14 residues. Germline values: CDR1 MDHEN, CDR2 SYDVKM.

CDR3 in amino acids: CASSSSPPGEQYF. CDR3 sequence (DNA): TGTGCCAGCAGCTCTAGTCCTCCGGGGGAGCAGTACTTC. The V call is TRBV11-3, the J call TRBJ2-7; the D gene is possibly TRBD2 (5 bases). This CDR3 is 13 amino acids long. The V end lost 4 bases, the J end lost 7 bases, and 14 bases lay between the germline ends. Germline V gene data show CDR1 as SGHNT and CDR2 as YENEEA.

A remark on this clonotype: Since a much larger clone is just one base distant, this may be a read error. The chain links TRBV7-2 to TRBJ1-2, with TRBD1 matching 7 bases. The germline CDR1 and CDR2 sequences are SGHTA and FQGNSA. CDR3 length: 14 residues. The CDR3, as DNA: TGTGCCAGCAGCTTAGTGGGACAGAACTATGACTACACCTTC. Translation: CASSLVGQNYDYTF.

This clonotype was recorded a few times. A much larger clone sits a single nucleotide away, making a read error possible. The rearrangement links TRBV13 to TRBJ2-7; no clear D gene. In germline, CDR1 is PRHDT, CDR2 FYEKMQ (reference sequence). CDR3 length: 13 residues. The CDR3 DNA reads as TGTGCCAGCAGCTTAGGCCGAGAGGCAGAGCAGCACTTC. This encodes CASSLGREAEQHF. The full variable domain, completed using reference TRBV13 and TRBJ2-7, is AAGVIQSPRHLIKEKRETATLKCYPIPRHDTVYWYQQGPGQDPQFLISFYEKMQSDKGSIPDRFSAQQFSDYHSELNMSSLELGDSALYFCASSLGREAEQHFGPGTRLTVT.

To note about this clonotype: Its ends do not fully match the called genes, so a read error is possible. The chain has TRBV12-3 or TRBV12-4 and TRBJ1-1; 10 bases agree with TRBD1. This CDR3 contains 14 residues. The CDR3 sequence is CASGPTGGITEAFF. As DNA, the CDR3 is TGCGCCAGCGGGCCGACAGGGGGCATCACTGAAGCTTTCTTT.

This clonotype was recorded at least ten times. This rearrangement joins TRBV10-3 to TRBJ2-7; 8 bases line up with TRBD1. Germline CDR1 reads ENHRY; CDR2 reads SYGVKD. Unmatched junction bases numbered 6, after V lost 5 bases and J lost 0 bases. This CDR3 has 15 amino acids. CDR3 amino acids: CAISSRQGSSYEQYF. The CDR3 DNA follows: TGTGCCATCAGTTCCCGACAGGGGAGCTCCTACGAGCAGTACTTC.

This clonotype was counted at least ten times. V usage is TRBV20-1 and J usage is TRBJ2-7; 8 bases line up with TRBD1. V trimming: 2 bases; J trimming: 2 bases; junction bases outside the gene matches: 5. Germline V gene data show CDR1 as DFQATT and CDR2 as SNEGSKA (reference sequence). The CDR3 consists of 14 residues. CDR3 protein: CSARLIRGPYEQYF. The CDR3 DNA is TGCAGTGCTAGACTAATCAGGGGGCCCTACGAGCAGTACTTC.

Of note for this clonotype: A much bigger clone sits one base away, suggesting this may be a read error. V usage is TRBV27 and J usage is TRBJ1-1; D uncertain. The CDR3 contains 11 residues. CDR1 is MNHEY and CDR2 is SMNVEV in the germline V gene (reference sequence). The CDR3: CVSSWNREAFF. The CDR3 nucleotides are TGTGTCAGCAGTTGGAATCGTGAAGCTTTCTTT.

This clonotype has a count of ten or more. J is TRBJ2-1 and V is TRBV28, with D unresolved. The length of the CDR3 is 15 residues. Germline values: CDR1 MDHEN, CDR2 SYDVKM. Trimming removed 3 bases at V and 5 bases at J, with 14 bases between. CDR3 nucleotide sequence: TGTGCCAGCAGTTTGGAAAAGTTGGTGGACAATGAGCAGTTCTTC. Its protein product is CASSLEKLVDNEQFF.